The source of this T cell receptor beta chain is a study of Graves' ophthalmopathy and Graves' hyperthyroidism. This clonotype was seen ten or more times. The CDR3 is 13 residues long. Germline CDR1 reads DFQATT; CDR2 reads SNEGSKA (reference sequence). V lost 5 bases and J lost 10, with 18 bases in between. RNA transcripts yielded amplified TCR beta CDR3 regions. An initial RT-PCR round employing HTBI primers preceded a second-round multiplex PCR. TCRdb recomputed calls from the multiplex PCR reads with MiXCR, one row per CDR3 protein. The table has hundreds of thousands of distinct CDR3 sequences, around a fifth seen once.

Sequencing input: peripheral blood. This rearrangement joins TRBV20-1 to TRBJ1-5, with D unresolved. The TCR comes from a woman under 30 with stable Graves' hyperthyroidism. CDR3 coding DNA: TGCAGTGCTTTCTCAGGCGCCGTGGGTCCCCAGCATTTT. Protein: CSAFSGAVGPQHF.